This TCR beta chain came from a study of blood T cell repertoires in COVID-19. Sequenced by immunoSEQ multiplex PCR; TCRdb stores in-frame clones only, minus some. The table includes about 220,000 clones, around 81% detected once. V lost 4 bases, J lost 4 bases, and 16 bases stayed unmatched. The CDR3 is 17 amino acids. Looked up from germline, CDR1 is SGHRS and CDR2 is YFSETQ. This TCR came from a woman between 65 and 79 years old with acute or convalescent COVID-19. Sequencing was performed on peripheral blood. This chain uses TRBV5-1 with TRBJ1-1; 7 bases match TRBD1. The CDR3 spells CASSTQGTLHLGTEAFF. As DNA, the CDR3 is TGCGCCAGCAGCACACAGGGGACCTTACACTTGGGCACTGAAGCTTTCTTT.